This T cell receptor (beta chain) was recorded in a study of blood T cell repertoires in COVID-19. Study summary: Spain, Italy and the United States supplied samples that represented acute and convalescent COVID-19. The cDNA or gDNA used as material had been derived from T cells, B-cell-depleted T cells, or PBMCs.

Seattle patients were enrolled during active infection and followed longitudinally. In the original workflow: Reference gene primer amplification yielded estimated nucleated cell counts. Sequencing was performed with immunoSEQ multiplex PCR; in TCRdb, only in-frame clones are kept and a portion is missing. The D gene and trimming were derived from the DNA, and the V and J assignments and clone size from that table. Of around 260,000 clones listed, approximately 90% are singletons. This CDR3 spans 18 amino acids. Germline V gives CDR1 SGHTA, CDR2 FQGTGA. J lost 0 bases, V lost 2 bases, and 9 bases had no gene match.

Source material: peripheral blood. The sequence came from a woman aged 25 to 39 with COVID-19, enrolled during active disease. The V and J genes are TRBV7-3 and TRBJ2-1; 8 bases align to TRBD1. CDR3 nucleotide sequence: TGTGCCAGCAGCTTATCGTTCAGGGGGCAAAGCTCCTACAATGAGCAGTTCTTC. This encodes CASSLSFRGQSSYNEQFF.